A single sample gave rise to the 20 T cell receptor beta chains below, sequenced in a study of graft-versus-host responses after intestinal transplantation. Measured with immunoSEQ multiplex PCR; TCRdb has only the in-frame clones, and not every one. The sample lists about 92,000 clones, 75% to 95% seen once, with about 6.3% in the top ten. These TCRs' antigens remain unknown. Sequenced here: unstimulated CD8+ T cells sorted from spleen or lymph node cells, sampled before intestinal transplant. Receptors originate from a human donor who received an intestinal transplant.

This rearrangement joins TRBV2 to TRBJ1-6; the D is unclear. Germline V CDR1 and CDR2: SNHLY, FYNNEI. The CDR3 has 17 amino acids. Trimming removed 0 bases at V and 0 bases at J, with 9 bases between. The CDR3 protein is CASSEADISSYNSPLHF. CDR3 coding DNA: TGTGCCAGCAGTGAAGCGGATATAAGCTCCTATAATTCACCCCTCCACTTT.

The chain recombines TRBV30 with TRBJ1-2, with D perhaps TRBD1 (5 bases). Germline loops: CDR1 GTSNPN, CDR2 SVGIG (reference sequence). Trimming cost V 0 bases and J 4 bases, with 15 bases left between them. This CDR3 region has 15 residues. CDR3 in DNA: TGTGCCTGGAGTGTAGACCCAGCAGGGTTCTATGGCTACACCTTC. Its translation is CAWSVDPAGFYGYTF.

The J gene is TRBJ2-1, the V gene TRBV2, with 10 positions matching TRBD2. The CDR3 is 21 residues long. Looked up from germline, CDR1 is SNHLY and CDR2 is FYNNEI. Trimming took 6 bases from V and 3 from J; bases not matched to a gene: 23. The CDR3 nucleotides are TGTGCCAGCAGCTCCGGGATGAGGGGACTAGCGTTAATGAGGGGCTACAATGAGCAGTTCTTC. Translating it yields CASSSGMRGLALMRGYNEQFF. Supplemented by reference TRBV2 and TRBJ2-1, the full variable domain reads EPEVTQTPSHQVTQMGQEVILRCVPISNHLYFYWYRQILGQKVEFLVSFYNNEISEKSEIFDDQFSVERPDGSNFTLKIRSTKLEDSAMYFCASSSGMRGLALMRGYNEQFFGPGTRLTVL.

J is TRBJ2-3 and V is TRBV11-2; 12 nucleotides line up with TRBD2. The CDR3 extends over 16 amino acids. Per the germline V gene, CDR1 is SGHAT and CDR2 is FQNNGV. The trim removed 3 bases at V and 4 bases at J, leaving 5 bases unmatched. Here the CDR3 reads CASSFGTSGFADTQYF. For the CDR3, the DNA is TGTGCCAGCAGCTTTGGGACTAGCGGGTTTGCAGATACGCAGTATTTT.

In DNA form, the CDR3 reads TGTGCCAGCAGTTTCAGGACAGAACACAATGAGCAGTTCTTC. It codes for CASSFRTEHNEQFF. The chain joins TRBV27 to TRBJ2-1, with D perhaps matching TRBD1 (6 bases). Germline lookup yields CDR1 MNHEY and CDR2 SMNVEV (reference sequence). The CDR3 has 14 residues. Trimming shortened V by 3 bases and J by 5 bases, and 11 bases separated the two germline ends.

The chain is built from TRBV19 and TRBJ2-1; weak D call: TRBD2 (6 bases). The V and J ends lost 3 bases and 2 bases respectively, with 11 bases between them. CDR1 LNHDA and CDR2 SQIVND come from the germline V gene (reference sequence). This CDR3 has 15 residues. CDR3 loop: CASSMRGGPYNEQFF. The CDR3 DNA reads as TGTGCCAGTAGTATGCGGGGCGGTCCCTACAATGAGCAGTTCTTC.

The chain carries TRBV15 and TRBJ1-5; D call uncertain. Germline V lookup: CDR1 LNHNV, CDR2 YYDKDF (reference sequence). Deletions cut 5 bases from V and 1 base from J, with 6 bases between. The CDR3 contains 13 residues. CDR3 residues: CATSYGSNQPQHF. CDR3 sequence (DNA): TGTGCCACCAGCTATGGGAGCAATCAGCCCCAGCATTTT.

The chain uses TRBV27 and TRBJ2-7; 7 bases align to TRBD1. Looked up from germline, CDR1 is MNHEY and CDR2 is SMNVEV (reference sequence). The ends lost 3 bases at V and 2 bases at J; junction bases unmatched: 4. The CDR3 covers 14 residues. In DNA, the CDR3 is TGTGCCAGCAGTTTGGGGACAGTTCCCTACGAGCAGTACTTC. The encoded protein is CASSLGTVPYEQYF.

The V gene is TRBV27, the J gene TRBJ2-2; tentatively, D is TRBD2 (5 bases). The germline gives CDR1 MNHEY, CDR2 SMNVEV (reference sequence). The CDR3 loop spans 14 amino acids. V was pared by 5 bases and J by 7 bases, with 14 bases between. This CDR3 reads CASSPPGVLGELFF. In DNA form, the CDR3 reads TGTGCCAGCAGTCCCCCCGGGGTACTCGGGGAGCTGTTTTTT.

J is TRBJ1-1 and V is TRBV30; no clear D gene. This CDR3 has 14 amino acids. V shed 0 bases and J shed 6 bases, with 14 bases lying between them. Germline CDR1 reads GTSNPN; CDR2 reads SVGIG (reference sequence). The CDR3 reads CAWSVEGGLPEAFF. The CDR3 DNA reads TGTGCCTGGAGTGTCGAAGGAGGGCTCCCTGAAGCTTTCTTT.

J is TRBJ1-1 and V is TRBV9; TRBD1 might be the D (5 bases). Germline-derived CDR1 and CDR2 are SGDLS and YYNGEE. The CDR3 sequence is 14 residues long. The V and J ends lost 4 bases and 5 bases respectively, with 15 bases between them. For the CDR3, the DNA is TGTGCCAGCAGCTACCTAGGGGATGTAACTGAAGCTTTCTTT. Translation gives CASSYLGDVTEAFF.

The gene calls are TRBV7-6 and TRBJ2-1; D is uncertain. The CDR3 totals 12 residues. V gave up 3 bases and J gave up 6 bases, with 6 bases separating them. Germline lookup yields CDR1 SGHVS and CDR2 FNYEAQ. This chain's CDR3 is CASSFSFNEQFF. CDR3 nucleotide sequence: TGTGCCAGCAGCTTTAGCTTCAATGAGCAGTTCTTC.

CDR3 in DNA: TGCAGCGTTGTTTTCGGCCTTTATGGCTACACCTTC. This translates into CSVVFGLYGYTF. The chain is built from TRBV29-1 and TRBJ1-2; D not resolved. V lost 4 bases, J lost 5 bases, and 11 bases lay in between. Per the germline V gene, CDR1 is SQVTM and CDR2 is ANQGSEA. CDR3 size: 12 residues.

CDR3 loop: CASSVSGGADTQYF. As DNA, the CDR3 is TGTGCCAGCAGTGTTAGCGGGGGCGCGGATACGCAGTATTTT. The chain is built from TRBV6-4 and TRBJ2-3, with 9 positions matching TRBD2. Germline CDR1 and CDR2: MRHNA and SNTAGT. The CDR3 sequence is 14 residues long. V lost 4 bases and J lost 6; bases outside the gene matches: 5.

The J gene is TRBJ2-7, the V gene TRBV5-1, with D unclear. From germline, CDR1 is SGHRS and CDR2 YFSETQ. This CDR3 has 16 amino acids. V shed 1 base and J shed 2 bases, with 16 bases lying between them. The CDR3 loop is CASSLFVAGPPYEQYF. The CDR3 coding sequence is TGCGCCAGCAGCTTGTTCGTGGCAGGTCCTCCCTACGAGCAGTACTTC. The full variable domain, rest sourced from reference TRBV5-1 and TRBJ2-7, is KAGVTQTPRYLIKTRGQQVTLSCSPISGHRSVSWYQQTPGQGLQFLFEYFSETQRNKGNFPGRFSGRQFSNSRSEMNVSTLELGDSALYLCASSLFVAGPPYEQYFGPGTRLTVT.

The chain uses TRBV9 and TRBJ2-7, with TRBD2 matching over 13 bases. The CDR3 covers 15 residues. Germline trimming cut 3 bases from V and 5 bases from J; bases unmatched to any gene: 5. CDR1 and CDR2 (germline): SGDLS, YYNGEE. CDR3 in amino acids: CASSEGLAGLDEQYF. The CDR3 coding sequence is TGTGCCAGCAGCGAGGGACTAGCGGGACTCGACGAGCAGTACTTC.

The chain is built from TRBV5-6 and TRBJ1-4; no clear D. The CDR3 is made up of 17 amino acids. Germline CDR1 and CDR2: SGHDT and YYEEEE. Trimming shortened V by 2 bases and J by 3 bases, and 17 bases separated the two germline ends. CDR3 nucleotides: TGTGCCAGCAGCTTAGGGTATCTGGACGGACCTAATGAAAAACTGTTTTTT. Protein sequence: CASSLGYLDGPNEKLFF.

The chain couples TRBV7-6 to TRBJ2-2; D may match TRBD1 or TRBD2 (5 bases each). CDR1 is SGHVS, CDR2 FNYEAQ, per germline. The CDR3 runs to 19 residues. Deletions cut 5 bases from V and 4 bases from J, with 26 bases between. Here the CDR3 DNA reads TGTGCCAGCAGCCCTACGTACCCTAGGGTTTCGGGACCCACCGGGGAGCTGTTTTTT. It encodes CASSPTYPRVSGPTGELFF.

There are a few counts of this clone. The chain couples TRBV6-1 to TRBJ2-2; D gene ambiguous. In germline, CDR1 is MNHNS, CDR2 SASEGT. The CDR3 covers 15 residues. V gave up 2 bases and J gave up 1 base, with 8 bases separating them. The CDR3 nucleotides read TGTGCCAGCAGTGAATTAGACCAGAACACCGGGGAGCTGTTTTTT. Translated, it gives CASSELDQNTGELFF.

V is TRBV13 and J is TRBJ2-5; perhaps TRBD2 as D (6 bases). Germline V gene lookup returns CDR1 PRHDT and CDR2 FYEKMQ (reference sequence). The CDR3 extends over 13 amino acids. V was trimmed by 10 bases and J by 7 bases, leaving 19 bases between them. This CDR3 is CATMEQGLGTQYF. The DNA of the CDR3 is TGTGCCACCATGGAGCAGGGACTTGGGACCCAGTACTTC.